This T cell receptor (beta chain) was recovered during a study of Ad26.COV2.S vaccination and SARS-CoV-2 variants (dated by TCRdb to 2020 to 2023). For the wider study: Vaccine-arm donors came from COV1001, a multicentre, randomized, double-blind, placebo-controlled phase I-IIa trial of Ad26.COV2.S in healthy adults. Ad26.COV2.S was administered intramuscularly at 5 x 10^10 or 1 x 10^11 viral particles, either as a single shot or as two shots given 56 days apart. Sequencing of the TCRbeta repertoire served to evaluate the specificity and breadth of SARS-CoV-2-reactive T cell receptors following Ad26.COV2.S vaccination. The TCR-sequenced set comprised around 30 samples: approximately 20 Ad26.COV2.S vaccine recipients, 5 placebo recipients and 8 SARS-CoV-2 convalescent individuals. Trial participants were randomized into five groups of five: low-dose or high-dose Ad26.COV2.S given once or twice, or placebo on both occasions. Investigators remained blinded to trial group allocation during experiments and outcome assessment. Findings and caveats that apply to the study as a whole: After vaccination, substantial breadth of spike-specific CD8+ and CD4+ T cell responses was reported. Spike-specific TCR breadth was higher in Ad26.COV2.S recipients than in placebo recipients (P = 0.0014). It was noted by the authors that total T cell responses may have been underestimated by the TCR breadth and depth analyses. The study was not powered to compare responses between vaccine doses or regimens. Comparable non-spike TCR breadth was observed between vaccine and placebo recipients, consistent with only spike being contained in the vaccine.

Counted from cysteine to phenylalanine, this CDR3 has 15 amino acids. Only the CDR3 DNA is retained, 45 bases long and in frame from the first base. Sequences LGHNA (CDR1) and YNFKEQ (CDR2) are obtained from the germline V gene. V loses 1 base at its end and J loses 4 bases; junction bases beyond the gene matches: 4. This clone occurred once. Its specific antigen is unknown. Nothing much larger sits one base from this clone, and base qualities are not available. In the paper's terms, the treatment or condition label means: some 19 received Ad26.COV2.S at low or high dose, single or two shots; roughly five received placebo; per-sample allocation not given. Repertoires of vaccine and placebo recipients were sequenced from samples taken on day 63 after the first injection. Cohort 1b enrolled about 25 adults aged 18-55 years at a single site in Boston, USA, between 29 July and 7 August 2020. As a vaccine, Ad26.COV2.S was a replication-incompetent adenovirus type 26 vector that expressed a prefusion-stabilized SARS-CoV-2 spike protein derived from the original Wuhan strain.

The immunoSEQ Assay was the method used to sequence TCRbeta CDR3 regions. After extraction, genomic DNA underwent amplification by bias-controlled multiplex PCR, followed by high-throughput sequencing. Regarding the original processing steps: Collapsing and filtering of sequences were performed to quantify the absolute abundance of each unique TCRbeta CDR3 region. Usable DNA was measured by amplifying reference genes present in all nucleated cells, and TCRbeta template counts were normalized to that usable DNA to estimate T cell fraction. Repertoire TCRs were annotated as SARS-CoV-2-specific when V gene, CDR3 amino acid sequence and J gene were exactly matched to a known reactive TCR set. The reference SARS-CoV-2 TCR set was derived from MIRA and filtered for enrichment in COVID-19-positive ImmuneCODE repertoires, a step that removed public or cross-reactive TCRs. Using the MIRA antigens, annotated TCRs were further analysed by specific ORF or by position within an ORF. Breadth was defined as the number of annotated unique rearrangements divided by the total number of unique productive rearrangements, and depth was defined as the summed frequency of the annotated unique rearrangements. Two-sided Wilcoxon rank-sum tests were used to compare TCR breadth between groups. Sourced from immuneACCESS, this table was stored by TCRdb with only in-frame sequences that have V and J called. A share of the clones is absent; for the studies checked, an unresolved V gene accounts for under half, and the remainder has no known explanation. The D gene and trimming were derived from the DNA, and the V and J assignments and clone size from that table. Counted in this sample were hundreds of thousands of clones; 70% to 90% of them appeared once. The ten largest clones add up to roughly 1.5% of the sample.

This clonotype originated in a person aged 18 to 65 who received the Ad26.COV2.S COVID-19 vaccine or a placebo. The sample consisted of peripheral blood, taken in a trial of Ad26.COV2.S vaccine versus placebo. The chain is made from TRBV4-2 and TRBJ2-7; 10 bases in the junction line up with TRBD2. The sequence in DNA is TGTGCCAGCAGCCAAGCGGAGACTAGCGGGTACGAGCAGTACTTC. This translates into CASSQAETSGYEQYF.